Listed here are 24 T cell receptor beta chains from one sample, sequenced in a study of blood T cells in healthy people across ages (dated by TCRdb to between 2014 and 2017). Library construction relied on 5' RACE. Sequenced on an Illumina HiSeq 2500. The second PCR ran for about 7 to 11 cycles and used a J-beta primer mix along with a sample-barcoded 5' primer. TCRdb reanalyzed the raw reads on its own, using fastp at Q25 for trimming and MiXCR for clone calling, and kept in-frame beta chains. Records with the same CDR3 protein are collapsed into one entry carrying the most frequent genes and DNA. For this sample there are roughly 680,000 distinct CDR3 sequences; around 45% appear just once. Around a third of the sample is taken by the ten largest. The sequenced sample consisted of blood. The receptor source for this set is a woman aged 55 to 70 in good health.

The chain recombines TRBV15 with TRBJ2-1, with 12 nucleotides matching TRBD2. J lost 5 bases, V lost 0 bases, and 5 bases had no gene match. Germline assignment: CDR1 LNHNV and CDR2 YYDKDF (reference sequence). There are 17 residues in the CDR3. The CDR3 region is CATSRDRRLAGDNEQFF. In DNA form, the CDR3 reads TGTGCCACCAGCAGAGATCGTAGACTAGCGGGAGACAATGAGCAGTTCTTC. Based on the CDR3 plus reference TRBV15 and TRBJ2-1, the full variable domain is DAMVIQNPRYQVTQFGKPVTLSCSQTLNHNVMYWYQQKSSQAPKLLFHYYDKDFNNEADTPDNFQSRRPNTSFCFLDIRSPGLGDTAMYLCATSRDRRLAGDNEQFFGPGTRLTVL.

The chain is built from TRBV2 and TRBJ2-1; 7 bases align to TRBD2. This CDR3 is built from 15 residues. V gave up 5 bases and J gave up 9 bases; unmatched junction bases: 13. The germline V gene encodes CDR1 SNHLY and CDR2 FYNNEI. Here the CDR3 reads CASSPIFLGRGEQFF. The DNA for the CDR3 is TGTGCCAGCAGTCCGATTTTCTTGGGGAGGGGTGAGCAGTTCTTC.

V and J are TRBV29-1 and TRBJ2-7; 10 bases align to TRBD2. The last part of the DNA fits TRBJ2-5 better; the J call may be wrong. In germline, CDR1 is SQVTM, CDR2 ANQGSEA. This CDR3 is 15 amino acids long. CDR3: CSVVYPSGSGETQYF. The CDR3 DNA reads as TGCAGCGTTGTTTATCCTAGCGGGAGTGGGGAGACCCAGTACTTC.

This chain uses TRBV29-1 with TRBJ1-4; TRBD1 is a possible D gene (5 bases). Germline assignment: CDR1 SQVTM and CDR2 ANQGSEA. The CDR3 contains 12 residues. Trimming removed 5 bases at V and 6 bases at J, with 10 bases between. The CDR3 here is CSVSMGDEKLFF. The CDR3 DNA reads TGCAGCGTTTCCATGGGGGATGAAAAACTGTTTTTT.

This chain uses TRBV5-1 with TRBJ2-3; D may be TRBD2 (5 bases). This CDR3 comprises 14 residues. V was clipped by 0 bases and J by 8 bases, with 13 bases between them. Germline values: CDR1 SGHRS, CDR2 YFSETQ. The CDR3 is CASSLDRGLGTQYF. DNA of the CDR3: TGCGCCAGCAGCTTGGATCGAGGGTTGGGTACGCAGTATTTT.

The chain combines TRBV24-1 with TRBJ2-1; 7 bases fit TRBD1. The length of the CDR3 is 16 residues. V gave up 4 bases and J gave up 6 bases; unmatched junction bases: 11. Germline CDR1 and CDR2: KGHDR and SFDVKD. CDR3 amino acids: CATSEATGAVFNEQFF. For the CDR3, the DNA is TGTGCCACCAGTGAAGCAACAGGGGCCGTTTTCAATGAGCAGTTCTTC.

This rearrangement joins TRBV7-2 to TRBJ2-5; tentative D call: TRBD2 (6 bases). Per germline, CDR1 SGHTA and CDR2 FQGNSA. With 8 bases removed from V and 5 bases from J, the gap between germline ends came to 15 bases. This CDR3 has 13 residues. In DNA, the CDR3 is TGTGCCAGCGAGCGGAGAGGAGGGGAGACCCAGTACTTC. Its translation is CASERRGGETQYF.

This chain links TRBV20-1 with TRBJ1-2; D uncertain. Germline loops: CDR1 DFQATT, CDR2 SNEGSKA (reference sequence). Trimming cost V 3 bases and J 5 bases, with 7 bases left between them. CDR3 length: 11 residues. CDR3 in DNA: TGCAGTGCTAGGAACCCTTATGGCTACACCTTC. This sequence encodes CSARNPYGYTF.

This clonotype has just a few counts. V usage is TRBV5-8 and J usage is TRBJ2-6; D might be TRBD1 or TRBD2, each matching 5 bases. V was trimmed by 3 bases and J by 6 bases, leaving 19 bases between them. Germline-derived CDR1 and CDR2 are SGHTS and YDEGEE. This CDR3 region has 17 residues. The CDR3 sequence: CASSSLQGPVAANVLTF. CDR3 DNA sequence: TGTGCCAGCAGCTCGCTGCAGGGACCGGTTGCGGCCAACGTCCTGACTTTC.

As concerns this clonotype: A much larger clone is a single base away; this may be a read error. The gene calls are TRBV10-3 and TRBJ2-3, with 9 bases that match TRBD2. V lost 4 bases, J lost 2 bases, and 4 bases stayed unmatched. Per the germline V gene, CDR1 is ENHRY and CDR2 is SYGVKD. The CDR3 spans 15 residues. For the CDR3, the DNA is TGTGCCATCAGTGGGAGCGGGAGGACCACAGATACGCAGTATTTT. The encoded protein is CAISGSGRTTDTQYF.

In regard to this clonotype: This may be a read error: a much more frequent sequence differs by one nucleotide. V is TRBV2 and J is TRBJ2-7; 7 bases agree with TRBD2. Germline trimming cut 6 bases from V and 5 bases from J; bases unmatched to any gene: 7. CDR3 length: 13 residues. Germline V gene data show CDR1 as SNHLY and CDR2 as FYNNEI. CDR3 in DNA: TGTGCCAGCAGCAGACGGGGGGTGGACGAGCAGTACTTC. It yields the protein CASSRRGVDEQYF.

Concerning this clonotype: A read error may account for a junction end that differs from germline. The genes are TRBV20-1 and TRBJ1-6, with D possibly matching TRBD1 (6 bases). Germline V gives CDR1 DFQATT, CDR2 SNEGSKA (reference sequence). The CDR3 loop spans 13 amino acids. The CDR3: CRPQTGYSSPPHF. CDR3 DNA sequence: TGCAGGCCCCAAACAGGGTACAGTTCACCCCCCCACTTT.

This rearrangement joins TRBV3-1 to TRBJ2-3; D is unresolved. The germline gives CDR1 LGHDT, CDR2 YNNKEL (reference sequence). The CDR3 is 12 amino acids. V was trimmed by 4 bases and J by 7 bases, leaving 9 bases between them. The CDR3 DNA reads TGTGCCAGCAGCCGCCTTGATAATACGCAGTATTTT. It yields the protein CASSRLDNTQYF.

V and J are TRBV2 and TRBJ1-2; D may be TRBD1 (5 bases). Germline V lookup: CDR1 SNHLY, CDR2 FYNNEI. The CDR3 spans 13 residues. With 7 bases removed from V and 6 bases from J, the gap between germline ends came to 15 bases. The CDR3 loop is CASTLEGHDGYTF. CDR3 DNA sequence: TGTGCCAGCACCCTGGAGGGGCATGATGGCTACACCTTC.

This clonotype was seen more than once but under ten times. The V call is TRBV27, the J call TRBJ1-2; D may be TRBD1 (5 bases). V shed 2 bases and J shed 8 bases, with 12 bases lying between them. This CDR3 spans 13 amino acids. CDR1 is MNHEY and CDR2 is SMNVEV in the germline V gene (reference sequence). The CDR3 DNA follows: TGTGCCAGCAGTTTAGGCGGGGCGCAAGGCTACACCTTC. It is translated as CASSLGGAQGYTF.

For the CDR3, the DNA is TGTGCCAGCATTAGGACAGGCACAGATACGCAGTATTTT. Amino acid sequence: CASIRTGTDTQYF. V and J are TRBV12-3 or TRBV12-4 and TRBJ2-3; D might be TRBD1 (6 bases). The CDR3 contains 13 residues. V was cut by 7 bases and J by 1 base, with 9 bases left in between.

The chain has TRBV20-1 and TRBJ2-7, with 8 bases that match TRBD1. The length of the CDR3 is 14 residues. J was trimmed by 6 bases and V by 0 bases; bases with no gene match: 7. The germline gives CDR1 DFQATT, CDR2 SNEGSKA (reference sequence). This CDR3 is CSARDYDRGFEQYF. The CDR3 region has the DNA TGCAGTGCTAGAGATTATGACAGGGGTTTCGAGCAGTACTTC.

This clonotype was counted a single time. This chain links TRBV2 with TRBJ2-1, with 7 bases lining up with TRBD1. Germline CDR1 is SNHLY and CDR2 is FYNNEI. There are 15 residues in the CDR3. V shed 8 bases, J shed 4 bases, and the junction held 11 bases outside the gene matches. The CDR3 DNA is TGTGCCAGCGGACGGGGACAGTCAGCTTACAATGAGCAGTTCTTC. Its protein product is CASGRGQSAYNEQFF.

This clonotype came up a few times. The CDR3: CASSPSGDLGTEQYF. CDR3 coding DNA: TGTGCCAGCAGCCCTTCGGGGGACCTGGGGACCGAGCAGTACTTC. The chain carries TRBV7-3 and TRBJ2-7, with D possibly TRBD2 on 6 matching bases. Germline assignment: CDR1 SGHTA and CDR2 FQGTGA. This CDR3 region has 15 residues. V was cut by 5 bases and J by 6 bases, with 20 bases left in between.

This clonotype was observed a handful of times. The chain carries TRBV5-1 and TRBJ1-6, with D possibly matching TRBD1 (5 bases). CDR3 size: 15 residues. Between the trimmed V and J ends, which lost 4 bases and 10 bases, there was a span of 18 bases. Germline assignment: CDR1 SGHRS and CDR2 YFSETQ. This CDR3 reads CASSQAGGNGSPLHF. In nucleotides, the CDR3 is TGCGCCAGCAGCCAGGCGGGGGGGAACGGCTCACCCCTCCACTTT.

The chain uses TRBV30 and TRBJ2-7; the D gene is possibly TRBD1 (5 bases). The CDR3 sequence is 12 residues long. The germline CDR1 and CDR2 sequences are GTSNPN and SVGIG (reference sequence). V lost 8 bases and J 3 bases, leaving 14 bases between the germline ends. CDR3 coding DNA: TGTGCCGGGAAGGCAGGGAACTACGAGCAGTACTTC. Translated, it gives CAGKAGNYEQYF. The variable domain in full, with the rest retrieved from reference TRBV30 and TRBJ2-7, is SQTIHQWPATLVQPVGSPLSLECTVEGTSNPNLYWYRQAAGRGLQLLFYSVGIGQISSEVPQNLSASRPQDRQFILSSKKLLLSDSGFYLCAGKAGNYEQYFGPGTRLTVT.

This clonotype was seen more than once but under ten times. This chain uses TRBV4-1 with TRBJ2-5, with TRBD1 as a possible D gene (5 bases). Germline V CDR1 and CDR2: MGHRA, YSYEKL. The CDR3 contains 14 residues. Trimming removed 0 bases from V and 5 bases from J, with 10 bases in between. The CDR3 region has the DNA TGCGCCAGCAGCCAAGACCAGGGCCCGGAGACCCAGTACTTC. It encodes CASSQDQGPETQYF.

The CDR3 sequence is CSVPRTGLSEAFF. The DNA of the CDR3 is TGCAGCGTTCCCCGTACAGGGTTATCTGAAGCTTTCTTT. This chain uses TRBV29-1 with TRBJ1-1, with D possibly matching TRBD1 (6 bases). V shed 5 bases and J shed 6 bases, with 16 bases lying between them. Germline-derived CDR1 and CDR2 are SQVTM and ANQGSEA. CDR3 length: 13 residues.

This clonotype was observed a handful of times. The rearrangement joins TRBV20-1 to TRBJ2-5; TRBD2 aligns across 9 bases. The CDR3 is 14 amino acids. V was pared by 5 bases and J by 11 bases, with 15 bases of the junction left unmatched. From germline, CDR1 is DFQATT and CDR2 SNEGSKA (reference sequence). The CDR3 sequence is CSARPGTSLDEQYF. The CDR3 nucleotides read TGCAGTGCTCGCCCTGGGACTAGCTTGGATGAGCAGTACTTC.